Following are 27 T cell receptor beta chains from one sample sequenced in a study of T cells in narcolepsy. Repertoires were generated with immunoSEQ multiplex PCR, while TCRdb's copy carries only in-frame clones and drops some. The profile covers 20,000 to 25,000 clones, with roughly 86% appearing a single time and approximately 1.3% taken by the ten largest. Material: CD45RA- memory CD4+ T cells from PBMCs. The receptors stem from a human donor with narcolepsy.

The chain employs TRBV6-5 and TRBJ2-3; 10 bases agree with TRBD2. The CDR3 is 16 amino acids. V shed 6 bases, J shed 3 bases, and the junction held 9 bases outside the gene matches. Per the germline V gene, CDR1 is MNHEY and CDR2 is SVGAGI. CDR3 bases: TGTGCCAGCAGATACCAAGGTAGCGGGAGGACAGATACGCAGTATTTT. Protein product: CASRYQGSGRTDTQYF.

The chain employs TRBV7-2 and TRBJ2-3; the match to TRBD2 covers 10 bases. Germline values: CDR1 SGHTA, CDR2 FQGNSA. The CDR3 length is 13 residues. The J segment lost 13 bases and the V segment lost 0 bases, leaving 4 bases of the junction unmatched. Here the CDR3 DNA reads TGTGCCAGCAGCTTAGCCCTAGCGGGAGAGGAGTATTTT. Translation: CASSLALAGEEYF.

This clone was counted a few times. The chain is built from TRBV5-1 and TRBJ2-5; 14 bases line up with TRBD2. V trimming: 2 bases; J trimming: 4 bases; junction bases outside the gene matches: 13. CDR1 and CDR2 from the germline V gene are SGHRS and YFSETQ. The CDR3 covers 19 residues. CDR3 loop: CASSFFGTSGSGGGETQYF. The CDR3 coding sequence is TGCGCCAGCAGCTTCTTCGGGACTAGCGGGAGCGGTGGGGGAGAGACCCAGTACTTC.

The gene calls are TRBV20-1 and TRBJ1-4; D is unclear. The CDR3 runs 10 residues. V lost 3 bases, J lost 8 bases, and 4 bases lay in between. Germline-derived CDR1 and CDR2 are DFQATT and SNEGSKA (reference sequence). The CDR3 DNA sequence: TGCAGTGCTAGGCAGGAAAAACTGTTTTTT. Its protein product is CSARQEKLFF.

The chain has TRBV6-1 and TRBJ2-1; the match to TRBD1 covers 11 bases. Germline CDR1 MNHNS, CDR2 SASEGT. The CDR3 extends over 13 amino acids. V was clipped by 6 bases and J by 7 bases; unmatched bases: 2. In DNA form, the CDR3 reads TGTGCCAGCAGGGGACAGGGGGTGAATGAGCAGTTCTTC. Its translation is CASRGQGVNEQFF.

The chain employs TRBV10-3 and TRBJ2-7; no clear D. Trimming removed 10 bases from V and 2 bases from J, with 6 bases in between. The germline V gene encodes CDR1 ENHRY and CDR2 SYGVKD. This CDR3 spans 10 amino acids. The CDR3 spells CATPPYEQYF. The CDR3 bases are TGTGCCACCCCGCCCTACGAGCAGTACTTC.

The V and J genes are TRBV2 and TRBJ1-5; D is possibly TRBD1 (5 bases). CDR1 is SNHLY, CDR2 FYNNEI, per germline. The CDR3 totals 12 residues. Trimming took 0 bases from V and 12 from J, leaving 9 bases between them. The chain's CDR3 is CASSEARGVQHF. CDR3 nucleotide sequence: TGTGCCAGCAGTGAAGCGCGGGGGGTCCAGCATTTT.

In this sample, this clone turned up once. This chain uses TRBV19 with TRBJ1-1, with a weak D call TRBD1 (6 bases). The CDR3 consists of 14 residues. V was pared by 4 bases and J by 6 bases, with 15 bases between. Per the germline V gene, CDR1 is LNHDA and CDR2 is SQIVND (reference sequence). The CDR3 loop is CASSRDTRIPEAFF. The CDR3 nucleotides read TGTGCCAGTAGTAGGGACACTAGGATCCCTGAAGCTTTCTTT.

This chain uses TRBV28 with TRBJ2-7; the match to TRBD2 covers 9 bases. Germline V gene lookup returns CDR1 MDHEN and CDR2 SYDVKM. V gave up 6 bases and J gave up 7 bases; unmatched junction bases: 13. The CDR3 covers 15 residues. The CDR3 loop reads CASSLWGGRANEQYF. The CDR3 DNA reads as TGTGCCAGCAGCCTCTGGGGCGGGAGGGCCAATGAGCAGTACTTC.

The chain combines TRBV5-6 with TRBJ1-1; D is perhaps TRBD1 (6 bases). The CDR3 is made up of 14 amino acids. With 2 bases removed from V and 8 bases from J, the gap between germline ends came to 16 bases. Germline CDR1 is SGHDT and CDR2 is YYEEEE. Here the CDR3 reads CASSFAQGSLEAFF. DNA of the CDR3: TGTGCCAGCAGCTTCGCCCAGGGGAGTTTAGAAGCTTTCTTT. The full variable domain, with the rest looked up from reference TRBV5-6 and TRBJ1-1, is DAGVTQSPTHLIKTRGQQVTLRCSPKSGHDTVSWYQQALGQGPQFIFQYYEEEERQRGNFPDRFSGHQFPNYSSELNVNALLLGDSALYLCASSFAQGSLEAFFGQGTRLTVV.

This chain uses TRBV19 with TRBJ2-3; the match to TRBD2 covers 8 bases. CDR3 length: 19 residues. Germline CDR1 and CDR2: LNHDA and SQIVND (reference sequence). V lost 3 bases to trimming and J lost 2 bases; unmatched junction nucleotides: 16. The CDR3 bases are TGTGCCAGTAGTATGAGAAGCGGGAGCCCACTGGCTTCCACAGATACGCAGTATTTT. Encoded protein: CASSMRSGSPLASTDTQYF.

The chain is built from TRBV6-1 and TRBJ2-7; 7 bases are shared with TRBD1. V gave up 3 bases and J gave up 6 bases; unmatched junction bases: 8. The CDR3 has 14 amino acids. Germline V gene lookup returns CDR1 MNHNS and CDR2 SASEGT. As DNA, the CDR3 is TGTGCCAGCAGTGATCGGCGACAGGGCTTCGAGCAGTACTTC. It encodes CASSDRRQGFEQYF.

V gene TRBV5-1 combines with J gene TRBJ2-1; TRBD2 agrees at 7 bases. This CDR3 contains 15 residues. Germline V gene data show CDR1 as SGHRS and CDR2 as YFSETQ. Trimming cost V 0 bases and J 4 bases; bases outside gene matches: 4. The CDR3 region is CASSLEGREYNEQFF. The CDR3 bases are TGCGCCAGCAGCTTGGAGGGGAGGGAGTACAATGAGCAGTTCTTC.

In DNA, the CDR3 is TGTGCCAGCAGCCCGACAGGGGGTATTGCAACTAATGAAAAACTGTTTTTT. It translates to CASSPTGGIATNEKLFF. This chain links TRBV11-2 with TRBJ1-4; 9 bases line up with TRBD1. Germline trimming cut 5 bases from V and 0 bases from J; bases unmatched to any gene: 7. CDR1 and CDR2 from the germline V gene are SGHAT and FQNNGV. CDR3 length: 17 residues.

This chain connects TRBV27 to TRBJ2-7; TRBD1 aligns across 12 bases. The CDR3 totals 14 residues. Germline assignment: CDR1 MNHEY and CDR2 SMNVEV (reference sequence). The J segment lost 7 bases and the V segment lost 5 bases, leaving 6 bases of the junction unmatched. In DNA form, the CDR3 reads TGTGCCAGCAGTGTGGGACAGGGGGCTAGGGAGCAGTACTTC. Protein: CASSVGQGAREQYF.

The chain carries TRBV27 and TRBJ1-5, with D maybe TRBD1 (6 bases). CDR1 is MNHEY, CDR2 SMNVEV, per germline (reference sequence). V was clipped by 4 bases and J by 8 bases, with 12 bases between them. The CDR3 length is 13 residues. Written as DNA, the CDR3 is TGTGCCAGCAGTTCCAGGGGATGGGAGCCCCAGCATTTT. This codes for CASSSRGWEPQHF.

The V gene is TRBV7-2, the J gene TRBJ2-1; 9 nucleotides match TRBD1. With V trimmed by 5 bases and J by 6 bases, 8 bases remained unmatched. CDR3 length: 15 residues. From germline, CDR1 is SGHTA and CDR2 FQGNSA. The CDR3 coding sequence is TGTGCCAGCAGCCAAGAGGGGACAGGGACCAATGAGCAGTTCTTC. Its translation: CASSQEGTGTNEQFF. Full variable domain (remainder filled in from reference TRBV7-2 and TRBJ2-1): GAGVSQSPSNKVTEKGKDVELRCDPISGHTALYWYRQSLGQGLEFLIYFQGNSAPDKSGLPSDRFSAERTGGSVSTLTIQRTQQEDSAVYLCASSQEGTGTNEQFFGPGTRLTVL.

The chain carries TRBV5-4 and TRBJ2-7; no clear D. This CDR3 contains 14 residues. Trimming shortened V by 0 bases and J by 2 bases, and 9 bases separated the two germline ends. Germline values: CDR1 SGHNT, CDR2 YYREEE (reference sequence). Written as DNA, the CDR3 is TGTGCCAGCAGCTTGGCAGCGCCCCCCTACGAGCAGTACTTC. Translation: CASSLAAPPYEQYF.

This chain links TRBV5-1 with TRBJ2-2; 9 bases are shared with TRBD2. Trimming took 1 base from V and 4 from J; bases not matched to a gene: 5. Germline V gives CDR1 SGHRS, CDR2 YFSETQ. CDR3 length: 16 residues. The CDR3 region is CASSLRLAGSTGELFF. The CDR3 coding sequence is TGCGCCAGCAGCTTGAGGCTAGCGGGAAGCACCGGGGAGCTGTTTTTT.

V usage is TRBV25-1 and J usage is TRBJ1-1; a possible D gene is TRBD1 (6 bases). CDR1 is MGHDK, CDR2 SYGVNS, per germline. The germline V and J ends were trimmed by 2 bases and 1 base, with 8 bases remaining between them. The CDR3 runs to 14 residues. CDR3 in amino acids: CASSEPQGNTEAFF. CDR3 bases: TGTGCCAGCAGTGAACCACAGGGGAACACTGAAGCTTTCTTT.

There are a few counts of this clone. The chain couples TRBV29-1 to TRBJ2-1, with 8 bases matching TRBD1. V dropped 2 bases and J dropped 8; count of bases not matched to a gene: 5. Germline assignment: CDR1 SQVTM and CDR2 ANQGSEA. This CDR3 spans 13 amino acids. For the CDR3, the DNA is TGCAGCGTTGAAAGGACAGGGACGGATGAGCAGTTCTTC. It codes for CSVERTGTDEQFF.

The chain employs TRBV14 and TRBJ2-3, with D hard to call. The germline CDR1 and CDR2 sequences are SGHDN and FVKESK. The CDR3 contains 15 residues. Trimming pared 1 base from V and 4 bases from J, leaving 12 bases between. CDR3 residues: CASSQVSLTADTQYF. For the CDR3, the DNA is TGTGCCAGCAGCCAAGTCTCCTTGACTGCAGATACGCAGTATTTT.

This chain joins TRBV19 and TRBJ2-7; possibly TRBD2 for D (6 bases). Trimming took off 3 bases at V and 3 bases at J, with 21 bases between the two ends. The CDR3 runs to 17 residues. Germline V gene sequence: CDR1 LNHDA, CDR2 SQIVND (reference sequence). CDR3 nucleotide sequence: TGTGCCAGTAGTATCCGTTTGGGACTGCGAGTCGACTACGAGCAGTACTTC. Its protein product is CASSIRLGLRVDYEQYF. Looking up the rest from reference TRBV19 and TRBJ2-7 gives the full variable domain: DGGITQSPKYLFRKEGQNVTLSCEQNLNHDAMYWYRQDPGQGLRLIYYSQIVNDFQKGDIAEGYSVSREKKESFPLTVTSAQKNPTAFYLCASSIRLGLRVDYEQYFGPGTRLTVT.

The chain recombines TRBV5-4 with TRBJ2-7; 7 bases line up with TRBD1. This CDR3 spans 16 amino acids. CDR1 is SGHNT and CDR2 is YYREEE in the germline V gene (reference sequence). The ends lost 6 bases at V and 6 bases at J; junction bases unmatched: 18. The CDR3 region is CASIKSEQGRPLEQYF. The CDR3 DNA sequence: TGTGCCAGCATCAAGTCCGAACAGGGGCGTCCCCTCGAGCAGTACTTC.

CDR3 region: CASSTTPGHAYEQYF. The CDR3 bases are TGTGCCAGCAGCACCACCCCGGGACATGCCTACGAGCAGTACTTC. The J gene is TRBJ2-7, the V gene TRBV5-6, with D perhaps TRBD1 (6 bases). CDR3 length: 15 residues. V was cut by 4 bases and J by 2 bases, with 16 bases left in between. Germline V gene lookup returns CDR1 SGHDT and CDR2 YYEEEE.

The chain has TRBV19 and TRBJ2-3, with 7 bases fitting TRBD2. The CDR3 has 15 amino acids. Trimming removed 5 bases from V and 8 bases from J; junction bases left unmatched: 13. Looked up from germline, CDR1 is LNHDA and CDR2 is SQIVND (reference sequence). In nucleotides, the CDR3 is TGTGCCAGTAGTGGAGCGGGGACTCCTCGCCGTACGCAGTATTTT. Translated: CASSGAGTPRRTQYF.

The CDR3 bases are TGTGCCAGCAGTAGTGACCGTCGTGGCTCCTACAATGAGCAGTTCTTC. It encodes CASSSDRRGSYNEQFF. The chain uses TRBV2 and TRBJ2-1; no firm D call. Germline V gives CDR1 SNHLY, CDR2 FYNNEI. This CDR3 spans 16 amino acids. Trimming pared 5 bases from V and 0 bases from J, leaving 14 bases between.